This section outlines one TCR beta chain sequence together with its context. Researchers amplified the TCR beta CDR3 regions from RNA transcripts. Primed by the HTBI set, a first-round RT-PCR was run on the TCR CDR3. TCRdb reanalysed the multiplex PCR reads using MiXCR and keeps one entry per CDR3 protein. The sample includes 530,000 or so distinct CDR3 sequences, more than 45% of them seen just once. This specimen belongs to a study of T cells in Graves' hyperthyroidism and ophthalmopathy. This sequence was found in a young woman with Graves' hyperthyroidism. Input material: peripheral blood or thyroid tissue (not recorded which).

The chain's CDR3 is CASSLEGYTF. For the CDR3, the DNA is TGTGCCAGCAGCTTGGAAGGGTACACCTTC. The chain joins TRBV5-4 to TRBJ1-2; no clear D. Trimming took off 0 bases at V and 11 bases at J, with 5 bases between the two ends. From germline, CDR1 is SGHNT and CDR2 YYREEE (reference sequence). The CDR3 runs 10 residues.